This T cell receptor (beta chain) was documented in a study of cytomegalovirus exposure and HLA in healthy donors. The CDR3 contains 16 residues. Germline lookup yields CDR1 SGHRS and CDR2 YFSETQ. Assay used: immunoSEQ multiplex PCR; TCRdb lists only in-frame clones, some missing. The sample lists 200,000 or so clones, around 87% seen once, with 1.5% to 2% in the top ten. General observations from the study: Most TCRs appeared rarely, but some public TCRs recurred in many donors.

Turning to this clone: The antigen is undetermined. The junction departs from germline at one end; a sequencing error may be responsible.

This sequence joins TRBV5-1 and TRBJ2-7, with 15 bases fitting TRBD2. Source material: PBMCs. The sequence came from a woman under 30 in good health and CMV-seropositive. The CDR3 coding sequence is TGCGCCAGCAGATTGGGACTAGCGGGAGGTTTGCACGAGCAGTACTTC. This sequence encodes CASRLGLAGGLHEQYF. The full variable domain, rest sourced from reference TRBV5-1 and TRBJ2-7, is KAGVTQTPRYLIKTRGQQVTLSCSPISGHRSVSWYQQTPGQGLQFLFEYFSETQRNKGNFPGRFSGRQFSNSRSEMNVSTLELGDSALYLCASRLGLAGGLHEQYFGPGTRLTVT.